Each of the 16 T cell receptor beta chains below was sequenced from the same sample in a study of blood T cell repertoires in COVID-19 (dated by TCRdb to 2020 to 2022). Library preparation employed the immunoSEQ multiplex PCR assay. Entries here come from immuneACCESS through TCRdb and include only in-frame sequences with V and J called. Some clones fail to appear in such tables; in the studies checked, an unresolved V gene covers under half of the shortfall, and the cause of the remainder is unknown. The sample contains 75,000 to 90,000 clones, more than 80% of them found a single time. Approximately 4.6% of the sample goes to the ten largest clones. The sample comprised peripheral blood. The receptors come from a woman aged 70 to 79 with acute or convalescent COVID-19.

The rearrangement links TRBV9 to TRBJ1-2; D is ambiguous. The CDR3 runs to 11 residues. The germline gives CDR1 SGDLS, CDR2 YYNGEE. V was clipped by 4 bases and J by 11 bases, with 12 bases between them. CDR3 loop: CASSRSQQYTF. As DNA, the CDR3 is TGTGCCAGCAGCCGAAGCCAACAGTACACCTTC. Drawing the rest from reference TRBV9 and TRBJ1-2, the complete variable domain is DSGVTQTPKHLITATGQRVTLRCSPRSGDLSVYWYQQSLDQGLQFLIQYYNGEERAKGNILERFSAQQFPDLHSELNLSSLELGDSALYFCASSRSQQYTFGSGTRLTVV.

V usage is TRBV1 and J usage is TRBJ1-6; no check of the table's D call, TRBD1, against the DNA was made. TRBV1 corresponds to a pseudogene. This CDR3 comprises 18 residues. CDR3 in DNA: TGCACCAGCGTCAAAGGGACAGGCCGCACCGCCTATAATTCACCCCTCCACTTT. Translating it yields CTSVKGTGRTAYNSPLHF.

This clone was counted a single time. The chain is built from TRBV5-1 and TRBJ2-7; 7 bases match TRBD1. The ends lost 7 bases at V and 7 bases at J; junction bases unmatched: 14. There are 14 residues in the CDR3. In germline, CDR1 is SGHRS, CDR2 YFSETQ. CDR3 DNA sequence: TGCGCCAGCGCGGCTTGGGACAGCCGGCCAGAGCAGTACTTC. Translation gives CASAAWDSRPEQYF. Using reference TRBV5-1 and TRBJ2-7 for the parts outside the CDR3, the full variable domain is KAGVTQTPRYLIKTRGQQVTLSCSPISGHRSVSWYQQTPGQGLQFLFEYFSETQRNKGNFPGRFSGRQFSNSRSEMNVSTLELGDSALYLCASAAWDSRPEQYFGPGTRLTVT.

The chain uses TRBV15 and TRBJ1-1; D is unresolved. The CDR3 extends over 16 amino acids. Germline values: CDR1 LNHNV, CDR2 YYDKDF (reference sequence). Trimming stripped 0 bases from V and 3 bases from J, with 14 bases between. CDR3 coding DNA: TGTGCCACCAGCAGAGATACTCCACACGGGGACACTGAAGCTTTCTTT. The encoded protein is CATSRDTPHGDTEAFF. The whole variable domain, filled in from reference TRBV15 and TRBJ1-1, reads DAMVIQNPRYQVTQFGKPVTLSCSQTLNHNVMYWYQQKSSQAPKLLFHYYDKDFNNEADTPDNFQSRRPNTSFCFLDIRSPGLGDTAMYLCATSRDTPHGDTEAFFGQGTRLTVV.

The J gene is TRBJ1-6, the V gene TRBV7-2; D is uncertain. Germline V gives CDR1 SGHTA, CDR2 FQGNSA. This CDR3 region has 16 residues. Trimming cost V 0 bases and J 9 bases, with 15 bases left between them. The CDR3 DNA reads TGTGCCAGCAGCTTAGCCTTTCGGGGAATAGGTTCACCCCTCCACTTT. Residues: CASSLAFRGIGSPLHF.

Only one count was recorded for this clone. Other nucleotide sequences from this sample produce the same CDR3. The V gene is TRBV4-1, the J gene TRBJ2-7; 7 bases line up with TRBD1. The germline V gene has CDR1 MGHRA and CDR2 YSYEKL. There are 14 residues in the CDR3. The V gene end was trimmed by 3 bases and the J gene end by 2 bases; junction bases not matched to a gene: 4. The CDR3 DNA sequence: TGCGCCAGCAGCCAGGCTACAGGGGCCTACGAGCAGTACTTC. Its translation: CASSQATGAYEQYF.

This clone was detected only once. The chain couples TRBV3-1 (or the pseudogene TRBV3-2) to TRBJ2-7; TRBD2 is a possible D gene (5 bases). Germline lookup yields CDR1 LGHDT and CDR2 YNNKEL (reference sequence). The CDR3 has 17 amino acids. Trimming shortened V by 1 base and J by 1 base, and 17 bases separated the two germline ends. CDR3 region: CASSQAGELGPSYEQYF. CDR3 nucleotide sequence: TGTGCCAGCAGCCAAGCCGGGGAGTTGGGCCCTTCCTACGAGCAGTACTTC.

The V and J genes are TRBV6-2 or TRBV6-3 and TRBJ1-2; 10 positions match TRBD1. Trimming removed 1 base from V and 6 bases from J; junction bases left unmatched: 5. Germline loops: CDR1 MNHEY, CDR2 SVGEGT. There are 15 residues in the CDR3. The CDR3 loop reads CASSYFSGTGDGYTF. The CDR3 nucleotides are TGTGCCAGCAGTTACTTCTCCGGGACAGGGGATGGCTACACCTTC.

The gene calls are TRBV7-9 and TRBJ1-3, with a weak D call TRBD1 (6 bases). Germline lookup yields CDR1 SEHNR and CDR2 FQNEAQ (reference sequence). V was clipped by 5 bases and J by 5 bases, with 13 bases between them. CDR3 size: 14 residues. This chain's CDR3 is CASSPPGARNTIYF. CDR3 in DNA: TGTGCCAGCAGCCCCCCAGGGGCCAGAAACACCATATATTTT. The full variable domain, with the rest looked up from reference TRBV7-9 and TRBJ1-3, is DTGVSQNPRHKITKRGQNVTFRCDPISEHNRLYWYRQTLGQGPEFLTYFQNEAQLEKSRLLSDRFSAERPKGSFSTLEIQRTEQGDSAMYLCASSPPGARNTIYFGEGSWLTVV.

The chain uses TRBV7-2 and TRBJ1-1; a weak D match, TRBD1 (5 bases). This CDR3 comprises 13 residues. The germline V gene encodes CDR1 SGHTA and CDR2 FQGNSA. Trimming pared 3 bases from V and 5 bases from J, leaving 10 bases between. The CDR3 is CASSFDSITEAFF. In nucleotides, the CDR3 is TGTGCCAGCAGCTTCGACAGTATAACTGAAGCTTTCTTT.

This clone was counted between two and nine times. The chain has TRBV2 and TRBJ1-1; 7 nucleotides line up with TRBD1. CDR1 SNHLY and CDR2 FYNNEI come from the germline V gene. The J segment lost 1 base and the V segment lost 10 bases, leaving 6 bases of the junction unmatched. CDR3 length: 13 amino acids. DNA for the CDR3: TGTGCCAATCGGGACAGTGGGAACACTGAAGCTTTCTTT. It is translated as CANRDSGNTEAFF.

This clone was counted once. The chain couples TRBV7-2 to TRBJ2-7; possibly TRBD2 for D (5 bases). CDR1 is SGHTA, CDR2 FQGNSA, per germline. This CDR3 is built from 13 residues. V shed 6 bases and J shed 2 bases, with 11 bases lying between them. CDR3 nucleotide sequence: TGTGCCAGCAGATCCGGGGAAACCTACGAGCAGTACTTC. Translating gives CASRSGETYEQYF.

This clone was seen a handful of times. The chain employs TRBV11-3 and TRBJ1-2, with unresolved D. The CDR3 runs 12 residues. V was cut by 5 bases and J by 8 bases, with 12 bases left in between. Germline loops: CDR1 SGHNT, CDR2 YENEEA. The CDR3 region is CASSPRGEGYTF. The CDR3 bases are TGTGCCAGCAGCCCGCGGGGTGAGGGCTACACCTTC.

V and J are TRBV14 and TRBJ1-4, with a weak D call TRBD1 (6 bases). Germline V gives CDR1 SGHDN, CDR2 FVKESK. There are 16 residues in the CDR3. The V and J ends lost 0 bases and 2 bases respectively, with 10 bases between them. The CDR3 region is CASSQELTGTNEKLFF. In DNA, the CDR3 is TGTGCCAGCAGCCAAGAGCTAACAGGGACTAATGAAAAACTGTTTTTT.

The chain joins TRBV20-1 to TRBJ1-1; no definite D call. The CDR3 runs to 11 residues. Germline V gene data show CDR1 as DFQATT and CDR2 as SNEGSKA (reference sequence). V lost 5 bases, J lost 3 bases, and 7 bases lay in between. CDR3 sequence (DNA): TGCAGTGCTTCCCTCCACACTGAAGCTTTCTTT. The encoded protein is CSASLHTEAFF.

The J gene is TRBJ2-3, the V gene TRBV4-3, with 11 positions matching TRBD2. Losses at the gene ends were 4 bases for V and 14 bases for J; bases not matched to a gene: 11. The germline V gene encodes CDR1 LGHNA and CDR2 YSLEER. The CDR3 has 14 residues. The CDR3 here is CASSPDLLAGDGYF. The CDR3 coding sequence is TGCGCCAGCAGCCCTGACTTACTAGCGGGGGACGGGTATTTT.